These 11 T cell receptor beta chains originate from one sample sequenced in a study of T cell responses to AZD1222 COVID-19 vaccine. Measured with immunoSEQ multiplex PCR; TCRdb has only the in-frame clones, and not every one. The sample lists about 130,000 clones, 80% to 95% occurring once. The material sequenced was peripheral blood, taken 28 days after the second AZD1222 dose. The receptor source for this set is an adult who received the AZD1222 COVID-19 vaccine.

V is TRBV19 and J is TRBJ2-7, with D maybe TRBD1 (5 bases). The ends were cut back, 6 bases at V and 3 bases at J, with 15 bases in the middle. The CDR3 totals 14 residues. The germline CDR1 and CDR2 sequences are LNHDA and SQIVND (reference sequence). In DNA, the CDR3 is TGTGCCAGTAGCCTCGGTGCAGGGAACTACGAGCAGTACTTC. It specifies CASSLGAGNYEQYF.

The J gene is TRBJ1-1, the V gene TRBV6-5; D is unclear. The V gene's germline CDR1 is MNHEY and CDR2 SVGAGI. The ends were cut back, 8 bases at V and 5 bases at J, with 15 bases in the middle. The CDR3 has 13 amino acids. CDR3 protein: CASLKTGRTEAFF. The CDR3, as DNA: TGTGCCAGCCTAAAGACCGGAAGGACTGAAGCTTTCTTT.

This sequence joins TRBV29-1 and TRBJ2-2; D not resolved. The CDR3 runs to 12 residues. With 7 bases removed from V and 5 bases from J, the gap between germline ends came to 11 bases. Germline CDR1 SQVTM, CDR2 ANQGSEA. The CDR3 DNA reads TGCAGCGCTCCGAAGGGTACCGGGGAGCTGTTTTTT. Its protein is CSAPKGTGELFF.

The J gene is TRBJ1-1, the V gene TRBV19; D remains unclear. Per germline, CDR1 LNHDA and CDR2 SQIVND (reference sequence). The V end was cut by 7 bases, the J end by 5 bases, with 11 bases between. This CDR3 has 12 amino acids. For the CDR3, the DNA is TGTGCCAGTAAAAAGTGGGAAACTGAAGCTTTCTTT. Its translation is CASKKWETEAFF.

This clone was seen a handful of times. The CDR3 coding sequence is TGTGCCAGCAGCTCAAACAGCAACTACGAGCAGTACTTC. It translates to CASSSNSNYEQYF. This rearrangement joins TRBV7-2 to TRBJ2-7; no reliable D call. Germline V gene sequence: CDR1 SGHTA, CDR2 FQGNSA. The V gene lost 4 bases and the J gene lost 3 bases, with 10 bases spanning the gap. The CDR3 runs 13 residues.

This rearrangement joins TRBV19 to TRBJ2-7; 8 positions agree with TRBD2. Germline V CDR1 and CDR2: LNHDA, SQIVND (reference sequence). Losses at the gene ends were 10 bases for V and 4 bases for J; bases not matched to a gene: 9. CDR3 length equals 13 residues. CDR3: CATSGSGSYEQYF. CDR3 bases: TGTGCCACCTCGGGGAGCGGGAGTTACGAGCAGTACTTC.

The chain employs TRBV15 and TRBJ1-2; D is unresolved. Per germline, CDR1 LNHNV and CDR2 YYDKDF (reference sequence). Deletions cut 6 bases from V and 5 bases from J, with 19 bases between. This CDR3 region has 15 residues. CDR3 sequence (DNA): TGTGCCACCAGGGGGAGGGCGACCAACGCTTATGGCTACACCTTC. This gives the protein CATRGRATNAYGYTF.

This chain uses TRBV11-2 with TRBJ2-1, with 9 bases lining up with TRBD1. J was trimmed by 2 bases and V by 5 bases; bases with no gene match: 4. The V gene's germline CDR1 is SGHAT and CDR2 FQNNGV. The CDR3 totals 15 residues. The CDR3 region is CASSPRQGAYNEQFF. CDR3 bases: TGTGCCAGCAGCCCCCGACAGGGGGCCTACAATGAGCAGTTCTTC.

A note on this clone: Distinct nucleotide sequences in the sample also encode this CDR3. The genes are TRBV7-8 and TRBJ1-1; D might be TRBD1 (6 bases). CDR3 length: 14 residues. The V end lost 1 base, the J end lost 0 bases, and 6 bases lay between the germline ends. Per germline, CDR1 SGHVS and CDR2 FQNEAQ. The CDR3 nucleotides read TGTGCCAGCAGCTTAGGGACAGTGAACACTGAAGCTTTCTTT. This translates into CASSLGTVNTEAFF. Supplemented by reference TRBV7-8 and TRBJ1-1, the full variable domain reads GAGVSQSPRYKVAKRGQDVALRCDPISGHVSLFWYQQALGQGPEFLTYFQNEAQLDKSGLPSDRFFAERPEGSVSTLKIQRTQQEDSAVYLCASSLGTVNTEAFFGQGTRLTVV.

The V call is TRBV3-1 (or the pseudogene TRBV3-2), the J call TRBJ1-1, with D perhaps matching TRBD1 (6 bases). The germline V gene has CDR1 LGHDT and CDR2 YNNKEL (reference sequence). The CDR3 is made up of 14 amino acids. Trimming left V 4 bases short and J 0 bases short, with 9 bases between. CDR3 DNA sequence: TGTGCCAGCAGCCCGACAGGAATGAACACTGAAGCTTTCTTT. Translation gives CASSPTGMNTEAFF.

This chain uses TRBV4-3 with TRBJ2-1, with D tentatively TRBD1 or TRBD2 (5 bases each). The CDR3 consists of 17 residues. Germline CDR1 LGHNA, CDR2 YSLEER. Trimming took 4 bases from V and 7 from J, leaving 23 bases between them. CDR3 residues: CASSLAPWEQGTNEQFF. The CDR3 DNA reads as TGCGCCAGCAGCCTCGCTCCCTGGGAGCAGGGTACAAATGAGCAGTTCTTC.